Below, 8 T cell receptor beta chains from the same sample are listed, as sequenced in a study of radiotherapy plus CTLA-4 blockade in lung cancer. The assay was immunoSEQ multiplex PCR, and TCRdb's table has in-frame clones only and misses some. The sample lists roughly 92,000 clones; approximately 86% were seen once. The sample consisted of peripheral blood, taken from a patient treated with radiotherapy plus ipilimumab. All receptors derive from a human donor with non-small cell lung cancer who had a partial response to radiotherapy plus ipilimumab.

The V call is TRBV7-8, the J call TRBJ2-4; 11 positions match TRBD1. The CDR3 contains 19 residues. Unmatched junction bases numbered 14, after V lost 1 base and J lost 6 bases. CDR1 is SGHVS and CDR2 is FQNEAQ in the germline V gene. The CDR3 region has the DNA TGTGCCAGCAGCTTAGGTCTGGGACAGGGGGTAGGGGTAAGAAACATTCAGTACTTC. Its translation: CASSLGLGQGVGVRNIQYF.

The V gene is TRBV6-5, the J gene TRBJ1-1; 7 bases agree with TRBD1. Germline lookup yields CDR1 MNHEY and CDR2 SVGAGI. This CDR3 spans 16 amino acids. Losses at the gene ends were 2 bases for V and 0 bases for J; bases not matched to a gene: 6. Here the CDR3 reads CASSYRQGVMNTEAFF. In nucleotides, the CDR3 is TGTGCCAGCAGTTACCGTCAGGGGGTGATGAACACTGAAGCTTTCTTT.

This chain joins TRBV5-8 and TRBJ1-1, with D unresolved. Germline V gene lookup returns CDR1 SGHTS and CDR2 YDEGEE. Deletions cut 4 bases from V and 11 bases from J, with 12 bases between. The CDR3 covers 11 residues. CDR3 sequence: CASSPYPSAFF. DNA for the CDR3: TGTGCCAGCAGCCCCTACCCCTCGGCTTTCTTT.

The V gene is TRBV6-5, the J gene TRBJ2-7; 9 bases are shared with TRBD1. V lost 5 bases to trimming and J lost 0 bases; unmatched junction nucleotides: 5. CDR3 length equals 15 residues. Germline CDR1 reads MNHEY; CDR2 reads SVGAGI. CDR3 bases: TGTGCCAGCAGTGTCGGACAGGGGAGCTCCTACGAGCAGTACGTC. Translating it yields CASSVGQGSSYEQYV.

The chain joins TRBV27 to TRBJ2-2, with a tentative D call TRBD2 (5 bases). CDR3 length equals 12 residues. The germline gives CDR1 MNHEY, CDR2 SMNVEV (reference sequence). V dropped 6 bases and J dropped 8 bases, with 10 bases sitting between them. The CDR3 DNA follows: TGTGCCAGCAGCCCACTAGGTGGGGAGCTGTTTTTT. It codes for CASSPLGGELFF.

This chain uses TRBV11-2 with TRBJ2-1, with D unresolved. The germline V gene encodes CDR1 SGHAT and CDR2 FQNNGV. The CDR3 covers 15 residues. Trimming shortened V by 0 bases and J by 5 bases, and 11 bases separated the two germline ends. CDR3 protein: CASSLEPATNNEQFF. CDR3 sequence (DNA): TGTGCCAGCAGCTTAGAGCCAGCGACCAACAATGAGCAGTTCTTC.

The chain employs TRBV2 and TRBJ1-5; D remains unclear. This CDR3 spans 14 amino acids. V was cut by 1 base and J by 3 bases, with 7 bases left in between. Looked up from germline, CDR1 is SNHLY and CDR2 is FYNNEI. The CDR3 sequence: CASSEVQSNQPQHF. The DNA of the CDR3 is TGTGCCAGCAGTGAAGTCCAATCCAATCAGCCCCAGCATTTT.

The chain links TRBV5-1 to TRBJ2-7, with D possibly TRBD1 on 5 matching bases. Germline V gives CDR1 SGHRS, CDR2 YFSETQ. V was trimmed by 1 base and J by 3 bases, leaving 8 bases between them. The length of the CDR3 is 13 residues. The CDR3 sequence: CASSLSQGYEQYF. The CDR3 nucleotides read TGCGCCAGCAGCTTGAGTCAGGGCTACGAGCAGTACTTC.